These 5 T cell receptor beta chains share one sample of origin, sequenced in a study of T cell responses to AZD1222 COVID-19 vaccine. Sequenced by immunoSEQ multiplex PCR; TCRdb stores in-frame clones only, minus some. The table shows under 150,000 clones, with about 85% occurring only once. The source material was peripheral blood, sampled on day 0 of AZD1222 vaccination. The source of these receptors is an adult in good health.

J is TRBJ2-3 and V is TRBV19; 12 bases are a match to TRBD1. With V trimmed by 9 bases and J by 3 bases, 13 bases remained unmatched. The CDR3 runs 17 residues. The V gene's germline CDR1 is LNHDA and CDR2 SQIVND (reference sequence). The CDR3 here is CASKTGQGAARTDTQYF. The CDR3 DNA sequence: TGTGCCAGCAAGACGGGACAGGGGGCCGCCAGGACAGATACGCAGTATTTT.

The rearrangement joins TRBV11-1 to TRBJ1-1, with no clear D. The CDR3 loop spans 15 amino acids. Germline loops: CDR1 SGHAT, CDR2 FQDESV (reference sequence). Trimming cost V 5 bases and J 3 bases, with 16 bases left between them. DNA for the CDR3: TGTGCCAGCAGCCTTTCACTTAGGGCGGACACTGAAGCTTTCTTT. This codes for CASSLSLRADTEAFF.

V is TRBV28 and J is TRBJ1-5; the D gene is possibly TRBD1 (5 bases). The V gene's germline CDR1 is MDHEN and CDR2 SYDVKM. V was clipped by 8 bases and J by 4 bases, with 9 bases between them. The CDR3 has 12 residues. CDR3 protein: CASGGGNQPQHF. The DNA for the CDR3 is TGTGCCAGCGGTGGGGGAAATCAGCCCCAGCATTTT.

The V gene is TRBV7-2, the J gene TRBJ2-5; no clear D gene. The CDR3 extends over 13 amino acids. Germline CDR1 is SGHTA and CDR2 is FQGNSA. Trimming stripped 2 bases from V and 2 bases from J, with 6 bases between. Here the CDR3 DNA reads TGTGCCAGCAGCTTATCGCTTCAAGAGACCCAGTACTTC. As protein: CASSLSLQETQYF.

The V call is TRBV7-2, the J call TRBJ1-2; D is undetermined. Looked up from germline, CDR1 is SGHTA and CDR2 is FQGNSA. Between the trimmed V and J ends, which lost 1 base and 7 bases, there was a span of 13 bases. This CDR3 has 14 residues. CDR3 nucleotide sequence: TGTGCCAGCAGCTTAGAGTTAGGGCGAAGTGGCTACACCTTC. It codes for CASSLELGRSGYTF.